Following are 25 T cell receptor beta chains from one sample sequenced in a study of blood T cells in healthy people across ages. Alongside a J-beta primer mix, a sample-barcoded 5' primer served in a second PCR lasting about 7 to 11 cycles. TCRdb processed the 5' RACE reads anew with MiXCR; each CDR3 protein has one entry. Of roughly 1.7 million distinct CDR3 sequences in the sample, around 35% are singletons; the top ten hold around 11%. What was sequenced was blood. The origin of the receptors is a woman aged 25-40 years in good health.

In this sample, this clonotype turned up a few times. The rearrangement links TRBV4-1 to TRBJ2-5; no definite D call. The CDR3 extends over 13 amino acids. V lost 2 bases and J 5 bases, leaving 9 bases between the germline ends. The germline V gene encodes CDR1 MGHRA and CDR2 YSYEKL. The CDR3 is CASSQLHLETQYF. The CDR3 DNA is TGCGCCAGCAGCCAACTCCACTTGGAGACCCAGTACTTC.

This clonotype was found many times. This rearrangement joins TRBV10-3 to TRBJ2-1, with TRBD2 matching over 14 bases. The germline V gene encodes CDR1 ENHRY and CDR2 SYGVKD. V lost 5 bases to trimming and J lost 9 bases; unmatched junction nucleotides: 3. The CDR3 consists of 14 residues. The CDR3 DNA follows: TGTGCCATCAGTTCGGGACTAGCGGGAGTTGAGCAGTTCTTC. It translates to CAISSGLAGVEQFF.

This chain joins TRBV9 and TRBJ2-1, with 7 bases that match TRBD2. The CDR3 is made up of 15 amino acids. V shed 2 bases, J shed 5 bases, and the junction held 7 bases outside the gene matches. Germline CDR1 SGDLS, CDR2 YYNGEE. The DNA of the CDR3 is TGTGCCAGCAGCGTGGGTCTAGCGGAAAACAATGAGCAGTTCTTC. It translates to CASSVGLAENNEQFF.

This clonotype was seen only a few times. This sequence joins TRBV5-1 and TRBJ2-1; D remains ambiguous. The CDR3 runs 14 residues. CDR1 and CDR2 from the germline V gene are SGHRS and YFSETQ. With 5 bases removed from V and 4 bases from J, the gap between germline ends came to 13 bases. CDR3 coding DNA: TGCGCCAGCAGACCACGGCCCCCATACAATGAGCAGTTCTTC. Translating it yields CASRPRPPYNEQFF. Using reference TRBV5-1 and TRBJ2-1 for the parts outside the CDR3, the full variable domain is KAGVTQTPRYLIKTRGQQVTLSCSPISGHRSVSWYQQTPGQGLQFLFEYFSETQRNKGNFPGRFSGRQFSNSRSEMNVSTLELGDSALYLCASRPRPPYNEQFFGPGTRLTVL.

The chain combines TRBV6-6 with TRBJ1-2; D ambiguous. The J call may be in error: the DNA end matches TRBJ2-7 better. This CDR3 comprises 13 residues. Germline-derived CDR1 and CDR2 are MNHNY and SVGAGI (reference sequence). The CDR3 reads CASSPGEGGEQYF. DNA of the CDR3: TGTGCCAGCAGCCCTGGGGAAGGCGGTGAGCAGTACTTC.

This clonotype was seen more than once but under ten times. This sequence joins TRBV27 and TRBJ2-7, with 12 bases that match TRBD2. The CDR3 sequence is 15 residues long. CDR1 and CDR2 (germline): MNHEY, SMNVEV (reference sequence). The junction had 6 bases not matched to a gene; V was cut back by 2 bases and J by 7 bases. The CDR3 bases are TGTGCCAGCAGTTTACTAGCGGGAGGGCCCCCGGAGCAGTACTTC. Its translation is CASSLLAGGPPEQYF.

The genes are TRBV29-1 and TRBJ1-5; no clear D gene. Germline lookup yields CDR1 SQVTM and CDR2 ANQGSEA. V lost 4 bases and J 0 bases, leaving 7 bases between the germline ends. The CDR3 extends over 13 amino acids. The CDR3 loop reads CSVGEDSNQPQHF. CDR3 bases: TGCAGCGTTGGGGAGGATAGCAATCAGCCCCAGCATTTT.

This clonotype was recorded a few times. CDR3 coding DNA: TGTGCCAGCAGGCCCAGGGGGCGAGGGAACACTGAAGCTTTCTTT. It specifies CASRPRGRGNTEAFF. J is TRBJ1-1 and V is TRBV28; 8 nucleotides agree with TRBD1. This CDR3 has 15 residues. With V trimmed by 6 bases and J by 1 base, 7 bases remained unmatched. Germline V gene data show CDR1 as MDHEN and CDR2 as SYDVKM.

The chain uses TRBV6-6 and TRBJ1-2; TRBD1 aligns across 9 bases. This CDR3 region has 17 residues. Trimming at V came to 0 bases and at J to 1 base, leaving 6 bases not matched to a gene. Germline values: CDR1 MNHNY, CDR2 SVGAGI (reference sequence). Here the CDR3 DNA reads TGTGCCAGCAGTTACTCAAACAGGGGGCGCGATAACTATGGCTACACCTTC. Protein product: CASSYSNRGRDNYGYTF.

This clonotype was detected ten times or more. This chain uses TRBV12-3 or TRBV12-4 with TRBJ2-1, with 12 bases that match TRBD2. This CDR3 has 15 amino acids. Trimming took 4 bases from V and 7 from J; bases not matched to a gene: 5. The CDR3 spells CASSSRLAGDNEQFF. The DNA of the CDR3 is TGTGCCAGCAGTTCCCGACTAGCGGGAGATAATGAGCAGTTCTTC.

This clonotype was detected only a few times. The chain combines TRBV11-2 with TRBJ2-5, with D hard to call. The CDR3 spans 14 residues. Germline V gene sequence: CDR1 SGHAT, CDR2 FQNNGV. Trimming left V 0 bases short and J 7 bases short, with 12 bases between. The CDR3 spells CASSLDRAVATQYF. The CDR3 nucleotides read TGTGCCAGCAGCTTAGATCGGGCGGTCGCGACCCAGTACTTC.

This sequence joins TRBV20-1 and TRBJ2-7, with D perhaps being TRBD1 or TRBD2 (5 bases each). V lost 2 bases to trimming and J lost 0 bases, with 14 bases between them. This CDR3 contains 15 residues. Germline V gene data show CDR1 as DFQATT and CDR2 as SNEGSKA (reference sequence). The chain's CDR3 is CSARPGTTVSYEQYF. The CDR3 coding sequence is TGCAGTGCTAGACCCGGGACCACCGTCTCCTACGAGCAGTACTTC.

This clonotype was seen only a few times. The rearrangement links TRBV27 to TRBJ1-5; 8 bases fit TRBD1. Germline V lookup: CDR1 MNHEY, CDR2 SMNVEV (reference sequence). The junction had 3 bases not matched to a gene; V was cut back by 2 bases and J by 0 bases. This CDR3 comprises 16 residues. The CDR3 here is CASSLGQGNSNQPQHF. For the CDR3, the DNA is TGTGCCAGCAGTTTAGGACAGGGAAATAGCAATCAGCCCCAGCATTTT.

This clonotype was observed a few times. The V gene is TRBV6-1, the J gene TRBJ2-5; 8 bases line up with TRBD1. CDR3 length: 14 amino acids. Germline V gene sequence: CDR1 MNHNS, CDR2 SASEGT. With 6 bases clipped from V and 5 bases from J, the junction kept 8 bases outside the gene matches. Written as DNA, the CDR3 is TGTGCCAGCAGGGTTCAGGGGGCTGGGGAGACCCAGTACTTC. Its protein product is CASRVQGAGETQYF.

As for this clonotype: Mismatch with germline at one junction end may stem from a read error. CDR3 in amino acids: CASSHPKEKLFF. The DNA of the CDR3 is TGTGCCAGCAGCCACCCTAAGGAAAAACTGTTTTTT. The rearrangement joins TRBV3-1 to TRBJ1-4, with D unresolved. Germline CDR1 LGHDT, CDR2 YNNKEL (reference sequence). This CDR3 contains 12 residues.

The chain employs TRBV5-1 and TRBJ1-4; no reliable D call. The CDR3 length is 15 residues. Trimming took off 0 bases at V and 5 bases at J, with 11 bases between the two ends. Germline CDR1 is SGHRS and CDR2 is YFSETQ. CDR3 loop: CASSLEMARNEKLFF. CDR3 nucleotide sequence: TGCGCCAGCAGCTTGGAAATGGCACGGAATGAAAAACTGTTTTTT.

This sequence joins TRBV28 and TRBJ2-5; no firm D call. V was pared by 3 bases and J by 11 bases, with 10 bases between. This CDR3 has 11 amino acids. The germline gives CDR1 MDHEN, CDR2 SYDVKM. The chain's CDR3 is CASSFSREQYF. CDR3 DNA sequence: TGTGCCAGCAGTTTTAGTCGAGAGCAGTACTTC.

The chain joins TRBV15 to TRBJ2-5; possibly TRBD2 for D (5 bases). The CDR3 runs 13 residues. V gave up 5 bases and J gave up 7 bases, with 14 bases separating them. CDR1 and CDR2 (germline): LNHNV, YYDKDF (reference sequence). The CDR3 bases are TGTGCCACCAGCTGGAGGTCGTTAGTGACCCAGTACTTC. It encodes CATSWRSLVTQYF. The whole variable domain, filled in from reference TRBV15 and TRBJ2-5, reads DAMVIQNPRYQVTQFGKPVTLSCSQTLNHNVMYWYQQKSSQAPKLLFHYYDKDFNNEADTPDNFQSRRPNTSFCFLDIRSPGLGDTAMYLCATSWRSLVTQYFGPGTRLLVL.

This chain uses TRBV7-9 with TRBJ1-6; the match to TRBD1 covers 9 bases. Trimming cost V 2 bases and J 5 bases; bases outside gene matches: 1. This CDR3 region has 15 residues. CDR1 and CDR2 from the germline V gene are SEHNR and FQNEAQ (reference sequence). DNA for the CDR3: TGTGCCAGCAGCTTAAGGGACAGGGATAATTCACCCCTCCACTTT. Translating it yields CASSLRDRDNSPLHF.

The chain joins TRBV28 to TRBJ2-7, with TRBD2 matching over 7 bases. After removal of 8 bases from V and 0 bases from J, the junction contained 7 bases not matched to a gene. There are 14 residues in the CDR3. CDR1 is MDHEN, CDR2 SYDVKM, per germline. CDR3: CASQSGASSYEQYF. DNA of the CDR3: TGTGCCAGCCAAAGCGGGGCCAGCTCCTACGAGCAGTACTTC.

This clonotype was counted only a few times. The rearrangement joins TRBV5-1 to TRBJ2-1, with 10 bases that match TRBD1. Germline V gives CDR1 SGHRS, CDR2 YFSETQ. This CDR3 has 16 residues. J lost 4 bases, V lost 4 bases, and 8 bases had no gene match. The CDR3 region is CASSLTRGQGYNEQFF. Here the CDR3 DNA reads TGCGCCAGCAGCCTGACTAGGGGACAGGGGTACAATGAGCAGTTCTTC.

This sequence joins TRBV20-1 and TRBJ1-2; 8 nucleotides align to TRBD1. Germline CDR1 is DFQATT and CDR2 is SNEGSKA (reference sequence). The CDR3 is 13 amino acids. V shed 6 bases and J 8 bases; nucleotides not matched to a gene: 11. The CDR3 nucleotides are TGCAGTGCCGACTCGACAGGGGTGTTAGGCTACACCTTC. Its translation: CSADSTGVLGYTF.

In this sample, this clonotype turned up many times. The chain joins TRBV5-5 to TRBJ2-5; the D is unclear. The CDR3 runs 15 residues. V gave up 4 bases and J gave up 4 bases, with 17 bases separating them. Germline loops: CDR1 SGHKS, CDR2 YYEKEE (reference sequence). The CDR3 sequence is CASSPDRMTGETQYF. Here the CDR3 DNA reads TGTGCCAGCAGCCCGGACCGAATGACGGGAGAGACCCAGTACTTC.

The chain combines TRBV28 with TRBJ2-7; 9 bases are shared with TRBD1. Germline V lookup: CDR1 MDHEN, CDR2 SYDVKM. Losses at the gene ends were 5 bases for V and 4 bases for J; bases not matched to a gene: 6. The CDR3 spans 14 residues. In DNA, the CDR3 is TGTGCCAGCAGTACAGGGGGCTCGGTGTACGAGCAGTACTTC. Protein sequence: CASSTGGSVYEQYF. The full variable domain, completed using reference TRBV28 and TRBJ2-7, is DVKVTQSSRYLVKRTGEKVFLECVQDMDHENMFWYRQDPGLGLRLIYFSYDVKMKEKGDIPEGYSVSREKKERFSLILESASTNQTSMYLCASSTGGSVYEQYFGPGTRLTVT.

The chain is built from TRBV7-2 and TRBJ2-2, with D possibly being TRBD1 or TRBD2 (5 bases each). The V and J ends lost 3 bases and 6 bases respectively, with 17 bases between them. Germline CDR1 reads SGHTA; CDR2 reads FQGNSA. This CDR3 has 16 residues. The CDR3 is CASSLHGTLISGELFF. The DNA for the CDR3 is TGTGCCAGCAGCTTGCACGGGACCCTCATTTCCGGGGAGCTGTTTTTT.